The sequence of this TCR beta chain was determined in a study of CD8+CD57+ T cells in acquired aplastic anemia. Study at large: The mean DNA yield obtained from sorted CD4+ and CD8+ cells came to roughly 3 ug.

In this sample, this clonotype turned up many times. What it binds is unknown. The CDR3 is made up of 14 amino acids. Germline-derived CDR1 and CDR2 are SGHVS and FQNEAQ. V shed 6 bases and J 3 bases; nucleotides not matched to a gene: 6. The sequenced patients had an expansion of CD8+CD57+ cells seen by flow cytometry. Severe acquired aplastic anemia was present in every patient. Genomic DNA constituted the template upon which TCR beta VDJ and CDR3 profiling was performed. MiXCR was run by TCRdb on the reads, yielding one entry per CDR3 protein. Of around 200,000 distinct CDR3 sequences listed, around half are singletons. Study-level findings and limits: There were twenty-nine CD8+ CDR3 sequences that occurred in both patients and controls.

Sequencing was carried out using sorted CD4+, CD8+, or CD8+CD57+ T cells (not recorded which) from PBMCs. The TCR was taken from a human donor with aplastic anemia. The V call is TRBV7-8, the J call TRBJ2-7; 9 bases line up with TRBD1. The CDR3 here is CASRWDRASYEQYF. In DNA, the CDR3 is TGTGCCAGCAGATGGGACAGGGCAAGCTACGAGCAGTACTTC. Looking up the rest from reference TRBV7-8 and TRBJ2-7 gives the full variable domain: GAGVSQSPRYKVAKRGQDVALRCDPISGHVSLFWYQQALGQGPEFLTYFQNEAQLDKSGLPSDRFFAERPEGSVSTLKIQRTQQEDSAVYLCASRWDRASYEQYFGPGTRLTVT.